Given below is one T cell receptor beta chain in context. This record belongs to a study of blood T cell repertoires in COVID-19. In the source study's methods: Counts of nucleated cells, estimated from reference gene primer amplification, were obtained. Here immunoSEQ multiplex PCR was the method, and the copy in TCRdb shows in-frame clones only, minus some. V and J calls and clone size are those listed in that table; D and trimming were worked out from the DNA. The sample has approximately 350,000 clones; about 89% are singletons. V gave up 6 bases and J gave up 3 bases; unmatched junction bases: 7. Germline V gives CDR1 SGHNT, CDR2 YENEEA. The length of the CDR3 is 15 residues.

The genes are TRBV11-3 and TRBJ2-1; TRBD2 matches 8 bases. The TCR sequence derives from a woman in her forties or fifties with COVID-19, enrolled during active disease. Sequenced: peripheral blood. The CDR3 reads CASSRSGSDYNEQFF. The CDR3 bases are TGTGCCAGCAGTCGAAGCGGGAGTGACTACAATGAGCAGTTCTTC.